This T cell receptor beta chain comes out of a study of blood T cell repertoires in COVID-19. V gave up 4 bases and J gave up 0 bases, with 13 bases separating them. Germline V gene lookup returns CDR1 KGHSH and CDR2 LQKENI. The CDR3 is 16 residues long. Here immunoSEQ multiplex PCR was the method, and the copy in TCRdb shows in-frame clones only, minus some. The sample includes 50,000 to 55,000 clones, roughly 85% of them seen just once. This TCR came from a man older than 75 with acute or convalescent COVID-19. The sequencing input was peripheral blood. This chain links TRBV18 with TRBJ1-3; D uncertain. The CDR3 is CASSRVDSGSGNTIYF. DNA of the CDR3: TGTGCCAGCTCACGGGTTGACTCGGGCTCTGGAAACACCATATATTTT.